This T cell receptor beta chain came from a study of tumor-infiltrating lymphocytes in localized non-small cell lung cancer. Study-level background: Patients included smokers and never-smokers with various histologies, some sampled after neoadjuvant chemotherapy. Tumor tissue and non-adjacent uninvolved lung came from each patient. General observations from the study: Immunotypes IM1 and IM2 had similar TCR-derived T-cell fractions. Higher tumor T cell infiltration than in uninvolved lung was supported by TCRbeta sequencing.

A note on this clone: The antigen is undetermined.

Libraries were prepared by immunoSEQ multiplex PCR; TCRdb keeps only in-frame clonotypes and omits some of them. The sample consists of thousands of clones, roughly 45% of them appearing once. The source is a human donor with non-small cell lung cancer. The source material was uninvolved lung tissue not adjacent to the tumor.

CDR3 in amino acids: CASSLWGTEAFF. Here the CDR3 DNA reads TGTGCCAGCAGCTTATGGGGTACTGAAGCTTTCTTT. The chain couples TRBV7-2 to TRBJ1-1; D uncertain. CDR1 and CDR2 from the germline V gene are SGHTA and FQGNSA. The CDR3 is 12 amino acids. V was cut by 2 bases and J by 5 bases, with 6 bases left in between.